This TCR beta chain was obtained from a study of T cell repertoires in cytomegalovirus infection. Across the study: Public signatures in TCR beta pointed to CMV infection and matching HLA type. Study results and limitations: Based on cumulative public TCR beta family frequency, carriers of CMV plus the relevant HLA were identified. Across the ex vivo response, the dominant clonotypes were HLA-C-restricted CMV-specific TCR beta clonotypes.

With respect to this clonotype: The antigen is not known. This clone may be a read error of a much larger clone one base away. The CDR3 ends on some other residue instead of the conserved phenylalanine or tryptophan, so this is likely a read error.

V lost 3 bases and J 8 bases, leaving 13 bases between the germline ends. The CDR3 is made up of 13 amino acids. Per the germline V gene, CDR1 is SGHTA and CDR2 is FQGNSA. TCRdb re-derived calls from the reads in MiXCR, one entry per CDR3 protein. This sample has 300,000 or so distinct CDR3 sequences; about 25% occur once, and the top ten carry 11% to 15%. The sequence was obtained from a human donor in good health (CMV status not recorded). Some clones in this sample may be carry-over from other donors' samples. This chain links TRBV7-2 with TRBJ1-2; D might be TRBD1 (5 bases). The specimen sequenced was PBMCs. DNA of the CDR3: TGTGCCAGCAGCTTCGGCAGGGTCCAAGGCTACACCATC. Translation gives CASSFGRVQGYTI.